This T cell receptor (beta chain) appears in the sequencing data of a study of immune cell composition in non-small cell lung cancer. Points from the study as a whole: No significant correlation existed between pack-years smoked and tumour clonality. Clones >0.5% enriched in tumour were rarer in adenocarcinoma (around 35%) than squamous (roughly 75%).

TCRdb keeps only in-frame clones here, not all; method: immunoSEQ multiplex PCR. The sample lists about 6,600 clones; over 60% were seen once. The CDR3 sequence is 12 residues long. Germline CDR1 reads MGHRA; CDR2 reads YSYEKL. The V gene lost 0 bases and the J gene lost 5 bases, with 2 bases spanning the gap. This clone is termed large. The antigen is undetermined. Normal lung was sampled as far from the tumour as possible, at least 3 cm. Template was genomic DNA from frozen, unsorted single-cell suspensions. Sequenced input: non-adjacent lung tissue. This TCR was recovered from a human donor with non-small cell lung cancer. This sequence joins TRBV4-1 and TRBJ2-1; D gene unclear. The CDR3 sequence: CASSQDNNEQFF. CDR3 DNA sequence: TGCGCCAGCAGCCAAGATAACAATGAGCAGTTCTTC.